This TCR beta chain was obtained from a study of blood T cell repertoires in COVID-19. There are 15 residues in the CDR3. J gave up 8 bases and V 1 base, and 10 bases lay outside the gene matches. The germline V gene encodes CDR1 LGHDT and CDR2 YNNKEL (reference sequence). Participants were aged 18 to 89 years, lived in roughly 23 US areas, and enrolled virtually. TCRdb keeps only in-frame clones here, not all; method: immunoSEQ multiplex PCR. The top ten hold more than 5% of the sample, which has 110,000 to 150,000 clones, over 65% seen once. What was sequenced was PBMCs or T cells enriched from blood (not recorded which). This receptor was taken from a woman aged 45-60 years who had recovered from COVID-19. The chain couples TRBV3-1 (or the pseudogene TRBV3-2) to TRBJ1-1; 7 nucleotides match TRBD1. The CDR3: CASSQVYPGQPEAFF. CDR3 DNA: TGTGCCAGCAGCCAAGTTTACCCGGGACAGCCGGAAGCTTTCTTT.